The 15 T cell receptor beta chains given below trace back to one sample, sequenced in a study of OX40 agonist ivuxolimab in advanced cancers. Profiled with immunoSEQ multiplex PCR; TCRdb holds only in-frame clones, not every one. The table records 55,000 to 70,000 clones, 86% of them present only once. Material: CD4+ or CD8+ T cells sorted from blood, obtained in a trial of the OX40 agonist ivuxolimab. All receptors derive from an adult with an advanced solid tumor such as melanoma, head and neck, liver or kidney cancer.

The chain combines TRBV5-4 with TRBJ2-3, with D tentatively TRBD1 (5 bases). V was clipped by 3 bases and J by 0 bases, with 17 bases between them. Germline V gene sequence: CDR1 SGHNT, CDR2 YYREEE (reference sequence). The CDR3 is 17 residues long. The CDR3 is CASSSGPGKSSTDTQYF. In DNA, the CDR3 is TGTGCCAGCAGCTCCGGGCCAGGGAAATCGAGCACAGATACGCAGTATTTT.

The chain links TRBV18 to TRBJ2-3, with D perhaps matching TRBD2 (6 bases). CDR3 length: 15 amino acids. The germline V gene has CDR1 KGHSH and CDR2 LQKENI. V was shortened by 6 bases and J by 0 bases, with 13 bases between the two germline ends. The CDR3 region is CASSNLAQSTDTQYF. Written as DNA, the CDR3 is TGTGCCAGCTCCAACCTAGCGCAAAGCACAGATACGCAGTATTTT.

The chain links TRBV13 to TRBJ2-1; weak D call: TRBD2 (7 bases). CDR3 length equals 15 residues. Trimming cost V 0 bases and J 7 bases, with 13 bases left between them. Germline CDR1 reads PRHDT; CDR2 reads FYEKMQ (reference sequence). CDR3: CASSLGGGVSNEQFF. The DNA for the CDR3 is TGTGCCAGCAGCTTAGGAGGGGGGGTGTCGAATGAGCAGTTCTTC.

This clone occurred once. J is TRBJ2-1 and V is TRBV7-2; 7 bases map to TRBD1. Looked up from germline, CDR1 is SGHTA and CDR2 is FQGNSA. After removal of 2 bases from V and 1 base from J, the junction contained 8 bases not matched to a gene. The CDR3 is made up of 17 amino acids. CDR3 DNA sequence: TGTGCCAGCAGCTTAAAGGGGGCAGCGCTGTCCTACAATGAGCAGTTCTTC. Translation gives CASSLKGAALSYNEQFF.

In this sample, this clone is medium-sized (0.01 to 0.1%). The chain employs TRBV19 and TRBJ2-1; 7 nucleotides agree with TRBD2. Germline V CDR1 and CDR2: LNHDA, SQIVND (reference sequence). This CDR3 spans 14 amino acids. V shed 5 bases, J shed 9 bases, and the junction held 10 bases outside the gene matches. The CDR3 here is CASSAGVTQFEQFF. The CDR3 bases are TGTGCCAGTAGTGCGGGGGTTACCCAATTTGAGCAGTTCTTC.

The J gene is TRBJ1-5, the V gene TRBV4-1; D unclear. This CDR3 comprises 15 residues. Per the germline V gene, CDR1 is MGHRA and CDR2 is YSYEKL. Trimming shortened V by 4 bases and J by 7 bases, and 17 bases separated the two germline ends. CDR3 amino acids: CASSPDNPGLQPQHF. The CDR3 DNA is TGCGCCAGCAGCCCTGATAACCCGGGGTTGCAGCCCCAGCATTTT.

The chain recombines TRBV19 with TRBJ2-7, with D tentatively TRBD1 (6 bases). Looked up from germline, CDR1 is LNHDA and CDR2 is SQIVND (reference sequence). The V and J ends lost 4 bases and 4 bases respectively, with 17 bases between them. This CDR3 contains 15 residues. CDR3 nucleotides: TGTGCCAGTAGTACCCGGGACATGACCCAATACGAGCAGTACTTC. The encoded protein is CASSTRDMTQYEQYF.

The chain joins TRBV19 to TRBJ2-1; D is possibly TRBD1 (5 bases). Deletions cut 6 bases from V and 1 base from J, with 13 bases between. The CDR3 spans 15 residues. Germline V gene sequence: CDR1 LNHDA, CDR2 SQIVND (reference sequence). The CDR3 region has the DNA TGTGCCAGTAGGGTGACAGTTCAGTCCTACAATGAGCAGTTCTTC. It specifies CASRVTVQSYNEQFF.

The chain has TRBV5-1 and TRBJ2-7; D unclear. Germline assignment: CDR1 SGHRS and CDR2 YFSETQ. V lost 1 base, J lost 3 bases, and 8 bases lay in between. This CDR3 comprises 13 residues. The CDR3 sequence: CASSLLAGYEQYF. The DNA for the CDR3 is TGCGCCAGCAGCTTGCTTGCAGGCTACGAGCAGTACTTC.

The genes are TRBV11-2 and TRBJ1-2; 9 positions agree with TRBD1. This CDR3 has 14 amino acids. V shed 5 bases, J shed 3 bases, and the junction held 4 bases outside the gene matches. Germline lookup yields CDR1 SGHAT and CDR2 FQNNGV. CDR3 coding DNA: TGTGCCAGCAGCCAAGGACAGGGGTACTATGGCTACACCTTC. It yields the protein CASSQGQGYYGYTF.

The CDR3 coding sequence is TGTGCCAGCAGAGGCTTTTCCACTGAAGCTTTCTTT. It translates to CASRGFSTEAFF. The genes are TRBV25-1 and TRBJ1-1; D gene uncertain. The V and J ends lost 6 bases and 4 bases respectively, with 9 bases between them. CDR3 size: 12 residues. CDR1 and CDR2 (germline): MGHDK, SYGVNS.

V usage is TRBV18 and J usage is TRBJ2-6, with D perhaps being TRBD1 or TRBD2 (7 bases each). The CDR3 extends over 18 amino acids. The V end was cut by 1 base, the J end by 1 base, with 14 bases between. Germline V lookup: CDR1 KGHSH, CDR2 LQKENI. This CDR3 is CASSPREGAPSGANVLTF. The CDR3 nucleotides read TGTGCCAGCTCACCACGGGAGGGGGCGCCGTCTGGGGCCAACGTCCTGACTTTC. The full variable domain, completed using reference TRBV18 and TRBJ2-6, is NAGVMQNPRHLVRRRGQEARLRCSPMKGHSHVYWYRQLPEEGLKFMVYLQKENIIDESGMPKERFSAEFPKEGPSILRIQQVVRGDSAAYFCASSPREGAPSGANVLTFGAGSRLTVL.

V usage is TRBV6-6 and J usage is TRBJ1-2, with D maybe TRBD1 (5 bases). Germline V lookup: CDR1 MNHNY, CDR2 SVGAGI (reference sequence). This CDR3 is 15 amino acids long. The V end lost 6 bases, the J end lost 4 bases, and 18 bases lay between the germline ends. In DNA, the CDR3 is TGTGCCAGCAGCCCCCGAGCCCCAAGGGGCTATGGCTACACCTTC. It specifies CASSPRAPRGYGYTF.

The gene calls are TRBV9 and TRBJ2-3; D gene unclear. V gave up 1 base and J gave up 1 base, with 7 bases separating them. Germline V gene sequence: CDR1 SGDLS, CDR2 YYNGEE. The CDR3 runs 14 residues. The CDR3 reads CASSVTLGTDTQYF. The CDR3 DNA follows: TGTGCCAGCAGCGTAACCCTAGGCACAGATACGCAGTATTTT.

This chain joins TRBV5-8 and TRBJ2-2; 8 positions agree with TRBD1. Losses at the gene ends were 4 bases for V and 6 bases for J; bases not matched to a gene: 5. Germline V gives CDR1 SGHTS, CDR2 YDEGEE. This CDR3 comprises 14 residues. The CDR3 nucleotides are TGTGCCAGCAGCGAGGGGACAGGCCCCGGGGAGCTGTTTTTT. Translating it yields CASSEGTGPGELFF.